This T cell receptor (beta chain) came from a study of blood T cell repertoires in COVID-19. Background on the study: COVID-19 samples collected from the United States, Italy and Spain covered acute and convalescent phases. T cells, B-cell-depleted T cells, or PBMCs supplied cDNA or gDNA.

Source study methods: Scientists estimated how many nucleated cells there were by amplifying reference gene primers. Profiling relied on immunoSEQ multiplex PCR, and the TCRdb table lists in-frame clones only, not all of them. V, J and clone size derive from that table, while D and trimming were established from the DNA sequence. The sample includes approximately 69,000 clones, 81% seen only once; the top ten take more than 20%. This clone has a single count. Source material: peripheral blood. The receptor comes from a woman aged 70-85 years with acute or convalescent COVID-19.

The DNA for the CDR3 is TGTGCCAGCAGCTTCTCCGCAGGGAACACTGAAGCTTTCTTT. As protein: CASSFSAGNTEAFF. The chain employs TRBV7-2 and TRBJ1-1, with D unclear. Trimming removed 3 bases at V and 1 base at J, with 9 bases between. The CDR3 sequence is 14 residues long. The germline V gene encodes CDR1 SGHTA and CDR2 FQGNSA.